This is a list of T cell receptor beta chains from one sample in a study of early T cells in non-severe SARS-CoV-2 infection. TCRdb ran MiXCR on the 5' RACE reads and lists one entry per CDR3 protein. In the table there are fewer than 55,000 distinct CDR3 sequences, roughly 11% of which are singletons. Sequenced input: whole blood. These TCRs come from an adult who was a healthcare worker with PCR-confirmed SARS-CoV-2 infection or an uninfected control (not recorded which). The CDR3 runs from the conserved cysteine through the conserved F or W. Fields, in order: D gene, clone size, J gene, V gene, CDR3 protein, CDR3 DNA. The D gene is left open where the match is weak. For some rows the clone size is stated as once, few or many, or as a class when expanded; others skip it.

>TRBD1|many|TRBJ1-2|TRBV28
CASSLWDRELGDGYTF
TGTGCCAGCAGTTTATGGGACAGGGAGCTGGGCGATGGCTACACCTTC
>-|many|TRBJ2-1|TRBV19
CASSINRANEQFF
TGTGCCAGTAGTATCAACAGGGCCAATGAGCAGTTCTTC
>-|few|TRBJ2-3|TRBV29-1
CSVTEADTQYF
TGCAGCGTTACCGAGGCAGATACGCAGTATTTT
>-|many|TRBJ2-5|TRBV13
CASSRRAGQETQYF
TGTGCCAGCAGCCGACGGGCAGGGCAAGAGACCCAGTACTTC
>-|many|TRBJ1-2|TRBV14
CASSQDRHYGYTF
TGTGCCAGCAGCCAAGATCGCCACTATGGCTACACCTTC
>-|many|TRBJ2-5|TRBV7-2
CASSVTGEMGGAQYF
TGTGCCAGCAGTGTGACAGGCGAGATGGGAGGGGCCCAGTACTTC
>-|-|TRBJ2-7|TRBV13
CASRPSGSSYEQYF
TGTGCCAGCAGACCGAGCGGGTCCTCCTACGAGCAGTACTTC
>TRBD2|-|TRBJ2-1|TRBV28
CASILTAGGYNEQFF
TGTGCCAGCATTTTAACGGCGGGAGGGTACAATGAGCAGTTCTTC
>-|many|TRBJ2-2|TRBV29-1
CSAGTGTGELFF
TGCAGCGCCGGAACAGGGACCGGGGAGCTGTTTTTT
>-|once|TRBJ1-1|TRBV10-3
CAISDIQERAFF
TGTGCCATCAGTGATATCCAGGAACGAGCTTTCTTT
>-|-|TRBJ2-1|TRBV20-1
CSARVAVIYNEQFF
TGCAGTGCTAGAGTAGCGGTTATCTACAATGAGCAGTTCTTC
>-|many|TRBJ2-2|TRBV5-1
CASSPNSANTGELFF
TGCGCCAGCAGCCCTAACTCAGCGAACACCGGGGAGCTGTTTTTT
>TRBD2|many|TRBJ2-1|TRBV6-4
CASSSAGYNEQFF
TGTGCCAGCAGTTCAGCGGGGTACAATGAGCAGTTCTTC
>TRBD2|many|TRBJ2-1|TRBV6-5
CASSLRDYRYNEQFF
TGTGCCAGCAGTCTCCGGGACTACCGCTACAATGAGCAGTTCTTC
>TRBD2|many|TRBJ2-5|TRBV6-2/TRBV6-3
CASEGRGGMETQYF
TGTGCCAGCGAAGGGCGGGGGGGCATGGAGACCCAGTACTTC
>-|many|TRBJ2-7|TRBV20-1
CSALGASRLEQYF
TGCAGTGCTTTGGGGGCTAGCCGACTCGAGCAGTACTTC
>TRBD2|many|TRBJ2-1|TRBV11-2
CASSLDWAGAKKQFF
TGTGCCAGCAGCTTAGATTGGGCGGGAGCGAAGAAGCAGTTCTTC
>-|few|TRBJ1-1|TRBV27
CASSPDMNTEAFF
TGTGCCAGCAGTCCCGATATGAACACTGAAGCTTTCTTT
>-|-|TRBJ2-7|TRBV4-1
CASSQNSWWSYEQYF
TGCGCCAGCAGCCAAAACTCCTGGTGGTCCTACGAGCAGTACTTC
>-|many|TRBJ2-5|TRBV7-2
CASSRPKETQYF
TGTGCCAGCAGCCGACCGAAAGAGACCCAGTACTTC
>-|few|TRBJ2-3|TRBV10-1
CASSAWAGDTQYF
TGCGCCAGCAGTGCCTGGGCAGGAGATACGCAGTATTTT
>-|many|TRBJ1-4|TRBV7-9
CASSTLTNEKLFF
TGTGCCAGCAGCACCTTAACTAATGAAAAACTGTTTTTT
>-|many|TRBJ2-1|TRBV7-2
CASSPRAVTGPTYNEQFF
TGTGCCAGCAGCCCCCGAGCGGTTACGGGACCTACGTACAATGAGCAGTTCTTC
>-|-|TRBJ1-2|TRBV29-1
CSVDGGRLANYGYTF
TGCAGCGTCGACGGGGGGCGTCTAGCTAACTATGGCTACACCTTC
>-|-|TRBJ2-4|TRBV6-2/TRBV6-3
CASSYSLSSDSKNIQYF
TGTGCCAGCAGTTACTCCTTATCTTCGGACAGCAAAAACATTCAGTACTTC
>-|few|TRBJ2-7|TRBV7-9
CASSPPPPSYEQYF
TGTGCCAGCAGCCCCCCCCCGCCTAGCTACGAGCAGTACTTC